The rows below give T cell receptor beta chains drawn from one sample of a study of PD-L1 blockade in urothelial cancer. Sequencing used immunoSEQ multiplex PCR; TCRdb keeps in-frame clones, though not all of them. This table holds about 110,000 clones, roughly 88% found once. The material was PBMCs, obtained around atezolizumab (anti-PD-L1) treatment. Every receptor here comes from a middle-aged man with urothelial cancer. Each CDR3 is given without its conserved first and last residue. The order of the fields is CDR3 protein, clone size, J gene, V gene. Clone size is stated in some rows and not others, as once, few, many or a class when expanded.

CDR3aa: ASSPGGGFGYT
abundance: NA
j_gene: TRBJ1-2
v_gene: TRBV9

CDR3aa: ASSPPGRRETQY
abundance: once
j_gene: TRBJ2-5
v_gene: TRBV18

CDR3aa: ASRIGSHEQF
abundance: NA
j_gene: TRBJ2-1
v_gene: TRBV5-1

CDR3aa: ASSPLTAGSMNTEAF
abundance: NA
j_gene: TRBJ1-1
v_gene: TRBV18

CDR3aa: ASSEEPTGGLSEAF
abundance: NA
j_gene: TRBJ1-1
v_gene: TRBV10-1

CDR3aa: ASSPQPGRLVLSANVLT
abundance: NA
j_gene: TRBJ2-6
v_gene: TRBV18

CDR3aa: ASRLPNTGELF
abundance: NA
j_gene: TRBJ2-2
v_gene: TRBV28

CDR3aa: ASLPGTVPQETQY
abundance: NA
j_gene: TRBJ2-5
v_gene: TRBV18

CDR3aa: ASSQRTGGRNQPQH
abundance: NA
j_gene: TRBJ1-5
v_gene: TRBV7-8

CDR3aa: ASSRGTSADTQY
abundance: NA
j_gene: TRBJ2-3
v_gene: TRBV7-6

CDR3aa: ASSEGGRIGQF
abundance: NA
j_gene: TRBJ2-1
v_gene: TRBV6-4

CDR3aa: ASSPRQGDEQY
abundance: NA
j_gene: TRBJ2-7
v_gene: TRBV18

CDR3aa: ASHRVSPSPLH
abundance: NA
j_gene: TRBJ1-6
v_gene: TRBV28

CDR3aa: ASSQGQGGQETQY
abundance: NA
j_gene: TRBJ2-5
v_gene: TRBV7-2

CDR3aa: ASSTAGYGGELF
abundance: NA
j_gene: TRBJ2-2
v_gene: TRBV5-1

CDR3aa: ASSEFSKAF
abundance: once
j_gene: TRBJ1-1
v_gene: TRBV6-1

CDR3aa: ASSKGLAIEQY
abundance: NA
j_gene: TRBJ2-7
v_gene: TRBV5-6

CDR3aa: ASSSFPGLGGTDTQY
abundance: NA
j_gene: TRBJ2-3
v_gene: TRBV5-1

CDR3aa: AVQTGDSPLH
abundance: few
j_gene: TRBJ1-6
v_gene: TRBV10-3

CDR3aa: ASSWALGGSSYNEQF
abundance: few
j_gene: TRBJ2-1
v_gene: TRBV13

CDR3aa: ASSQYQETQY
abundance: NA
j_gene: TRBJ2-5
v_gene: TRBV18

CDR3aa: ASSLAGGRLDTEAF
abundance: NA
j_gene: TRBJ1-1
v_gene: TRBV5-1

CDR3aa: ASSGDGNNEKLF
abundance: NA
j_gene: TRBJ1-4
v_gene: TRBV7-8

CDR3aa: ASSGGSGRLDEQF
abundance: NA
j_gene: TRBJ2-1
v_gene: TRBV9

CDR3aa: ASSLRGITDTQY
abundance: NA
j_gene: TRBJ2-3
v_gene: TRBV5-6

CDR3aa: ATGSGSYNSPLH
abundance: NA
j_gene: TRBJ1-6
v_gene: TRBV27